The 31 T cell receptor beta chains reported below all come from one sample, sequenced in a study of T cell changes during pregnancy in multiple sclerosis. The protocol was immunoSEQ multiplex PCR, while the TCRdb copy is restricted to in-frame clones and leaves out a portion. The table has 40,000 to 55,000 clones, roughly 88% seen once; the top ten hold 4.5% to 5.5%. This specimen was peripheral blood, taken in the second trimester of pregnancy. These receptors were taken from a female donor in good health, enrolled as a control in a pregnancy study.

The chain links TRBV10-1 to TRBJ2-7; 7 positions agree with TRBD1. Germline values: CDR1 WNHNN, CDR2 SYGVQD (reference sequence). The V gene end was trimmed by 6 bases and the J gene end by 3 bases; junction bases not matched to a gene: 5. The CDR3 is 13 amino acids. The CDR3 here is CASSRQGLYEQYF. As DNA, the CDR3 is TGCGCCAGCAGCAGACAGGGCCTCTACGAGCAGTACTTC.

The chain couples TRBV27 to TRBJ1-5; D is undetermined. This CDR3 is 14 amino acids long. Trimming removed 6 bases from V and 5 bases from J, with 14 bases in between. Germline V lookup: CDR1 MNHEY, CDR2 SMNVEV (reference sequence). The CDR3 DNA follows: TGTGCCAGCAGGCTGAGGTCCGAGTATCAGCCCCAGCATTTT. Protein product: CASRLRSEYQPQHF.

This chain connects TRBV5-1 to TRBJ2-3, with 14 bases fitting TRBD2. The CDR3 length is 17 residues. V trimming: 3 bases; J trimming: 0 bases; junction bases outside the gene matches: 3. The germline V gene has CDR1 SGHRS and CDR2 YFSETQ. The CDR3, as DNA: TGCGCCAGCAGCTGGACTAGCGGGGGGCGGAGCACAGATACGCAGTATTTT. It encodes CASSWTSGGRSTDTQYF.

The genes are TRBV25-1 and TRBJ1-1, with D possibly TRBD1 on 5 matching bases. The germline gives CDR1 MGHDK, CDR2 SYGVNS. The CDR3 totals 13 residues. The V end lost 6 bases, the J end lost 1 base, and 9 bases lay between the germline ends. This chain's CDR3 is CASRTGGNTEAFF. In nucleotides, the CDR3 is TGTGCCAGCAGGACCGGGGGGAACACTGAAGCTTTCTTT.

The CDR3 protein is CASSLGQLYGYTF. The CDR3 DNA is TGTGCCAGCAGCTTGGGACAGCTCTATGGCTACACCTTC. The J gene is TRBJ1-2, the V gene TRBV5-8; possibly TRBD1 for D (5 bases). Trimming cost V 0 bases and J 4 bases, with 7 bases left between them. CDR1 and CDR2 from the germline V gene are SGHTS and YDEGEE. The CDR3 covers 13 residues.

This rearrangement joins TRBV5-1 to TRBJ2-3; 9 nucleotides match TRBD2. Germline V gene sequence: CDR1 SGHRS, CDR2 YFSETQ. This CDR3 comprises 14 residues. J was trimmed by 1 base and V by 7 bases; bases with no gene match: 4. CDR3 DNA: TGCGCCAGCTATGCTAGCGGGGGCACAGATACGCAGTATTTT. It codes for CASYASGGTDTQYF.

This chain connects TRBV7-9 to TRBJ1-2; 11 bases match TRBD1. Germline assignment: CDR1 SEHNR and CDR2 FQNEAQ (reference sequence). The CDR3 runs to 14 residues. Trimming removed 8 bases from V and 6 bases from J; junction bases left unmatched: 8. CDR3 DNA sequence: TGTGCCAGCGGACAGGGGGCTTCTTTCAATGGCTACACCTTC. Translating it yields CASGQGASFNGYTF.

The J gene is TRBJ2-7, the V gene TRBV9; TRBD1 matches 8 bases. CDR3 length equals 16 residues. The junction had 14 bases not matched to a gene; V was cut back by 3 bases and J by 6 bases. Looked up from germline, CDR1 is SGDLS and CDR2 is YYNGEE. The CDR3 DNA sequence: TGTGCCAGCAGCGCCTGGACCGGGACAGGAAACTCCGAGCAGTACTTC. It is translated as CASSAWTGTGNSEQYF.

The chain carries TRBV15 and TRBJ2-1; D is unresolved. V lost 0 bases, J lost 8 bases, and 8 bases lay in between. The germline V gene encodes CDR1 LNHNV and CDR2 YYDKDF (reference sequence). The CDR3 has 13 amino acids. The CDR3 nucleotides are TGTGCCACCAGCAGAGATTATTCCGATGAGCAGTTCTTC. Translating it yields CATSRDYSDEQFF.

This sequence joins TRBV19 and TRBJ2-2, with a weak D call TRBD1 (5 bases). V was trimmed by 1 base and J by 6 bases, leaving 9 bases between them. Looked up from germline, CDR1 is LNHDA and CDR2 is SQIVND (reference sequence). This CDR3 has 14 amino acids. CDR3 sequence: CASSIGQTPGELFF. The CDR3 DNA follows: TGTGCCAGTAGTATAGGACAGACCCCCGGGGAGCTGTTTTTT.

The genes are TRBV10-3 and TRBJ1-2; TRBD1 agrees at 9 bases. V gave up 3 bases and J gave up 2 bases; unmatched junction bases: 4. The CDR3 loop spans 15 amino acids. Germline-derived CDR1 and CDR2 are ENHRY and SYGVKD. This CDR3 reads CAISDQGTGNYGYTF. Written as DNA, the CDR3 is TGTGCCATCAGTGACCAAGGGACAGGGAACTATGGCTACACCTTC.

The CDR3 DNA reads TGTGCCTGGAGAGGGGACTCTGGAAACACCATATATTTT. Its protein is CAWRGDSGNTIYF. The rearrangement links TRBV30 to TRBJ1-3; TRBD1 might be the D (5 bases). The germline gives CDR1 GTSNPN, CDR2 SVGIG (reference sequence). The CDR3 has 13 residues. V was trimmed by 3 bases and J by 0 bases, leaving 6 bases between them.

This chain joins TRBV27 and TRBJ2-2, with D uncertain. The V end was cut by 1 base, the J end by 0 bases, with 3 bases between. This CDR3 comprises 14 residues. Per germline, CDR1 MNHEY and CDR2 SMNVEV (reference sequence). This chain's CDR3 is CASSLYTNTGELFF. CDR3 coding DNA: TGTGCCAGCAGTTTATATACGAACACCGGGGAGCTGTTTTTT.

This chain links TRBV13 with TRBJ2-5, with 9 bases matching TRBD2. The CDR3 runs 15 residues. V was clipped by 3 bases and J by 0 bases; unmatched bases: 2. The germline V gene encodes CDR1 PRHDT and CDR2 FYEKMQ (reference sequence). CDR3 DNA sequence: TGTGCCAGCAGCTTGGCTAGCGGGGACCAAGAGACCCAGTACTTC. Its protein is CASSLASGDQETQYF.

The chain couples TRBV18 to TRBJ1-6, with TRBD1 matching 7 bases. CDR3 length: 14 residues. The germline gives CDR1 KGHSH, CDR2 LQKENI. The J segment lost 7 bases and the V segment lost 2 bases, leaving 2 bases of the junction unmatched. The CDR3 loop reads CASSPYRGNSPLHF. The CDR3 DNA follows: TGTGCCAGCTCACCATACAGGGGAAATTCACCCCTCCACTTT.

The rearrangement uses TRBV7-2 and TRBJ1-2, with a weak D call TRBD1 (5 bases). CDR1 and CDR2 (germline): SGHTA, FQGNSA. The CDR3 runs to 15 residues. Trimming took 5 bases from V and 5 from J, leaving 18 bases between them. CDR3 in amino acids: CASSPGWQTRYGYTF. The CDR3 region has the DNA TGTGCCAGCAGCCCAGGGTGGCAGACGAGATATGGCTACACCTTC.

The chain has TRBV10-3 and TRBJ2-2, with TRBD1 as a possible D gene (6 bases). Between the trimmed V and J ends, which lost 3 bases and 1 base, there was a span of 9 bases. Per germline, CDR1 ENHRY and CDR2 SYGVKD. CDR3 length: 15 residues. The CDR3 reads CAISETGRNTGELFF. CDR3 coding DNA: TGTGCCATCAGTGAAACAGGGAGGAACACCGGGGAGCTGTTTTTT.

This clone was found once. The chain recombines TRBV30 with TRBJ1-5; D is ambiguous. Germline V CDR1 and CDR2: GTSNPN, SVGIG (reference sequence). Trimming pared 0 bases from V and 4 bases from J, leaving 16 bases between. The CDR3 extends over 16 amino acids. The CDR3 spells CAWSVSSSHFNQPQHF. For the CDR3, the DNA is TGTGCCTGGAGTGTAAGCTCGAGCCATTTTAATCAGCCCCAGCATTTT.

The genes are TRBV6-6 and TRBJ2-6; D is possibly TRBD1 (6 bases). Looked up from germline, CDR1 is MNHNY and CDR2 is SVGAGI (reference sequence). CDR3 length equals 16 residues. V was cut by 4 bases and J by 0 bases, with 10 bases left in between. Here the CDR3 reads CASSSTGFSGANVLTF. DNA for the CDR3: TGTGCCAGCAGTTCCACAGGGTTCTCTGGGGCCAACGTCCTGACTTTC.

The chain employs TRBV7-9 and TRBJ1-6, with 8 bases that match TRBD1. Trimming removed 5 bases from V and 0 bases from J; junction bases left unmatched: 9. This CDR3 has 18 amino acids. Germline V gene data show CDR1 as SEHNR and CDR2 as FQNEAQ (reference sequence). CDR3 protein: CASSPGTGRSSYNSPLHF. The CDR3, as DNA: TGTGCCAGCAGCCCTGGGACAGGTCGTAGCTCCTATAATTCACCCCTCCACTTT. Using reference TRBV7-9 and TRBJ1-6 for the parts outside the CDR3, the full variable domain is DTGVSQNPRHKITKRGQNVTFRCDPISEHNRLYWYRQTLGQGPEFLTYFQNEAQLEKSRLLSDRFSAERPKGSFSTLEIQRTEQGDSAMYLCASSPGTGRSSYNSPLHFGNGTRLTVT.

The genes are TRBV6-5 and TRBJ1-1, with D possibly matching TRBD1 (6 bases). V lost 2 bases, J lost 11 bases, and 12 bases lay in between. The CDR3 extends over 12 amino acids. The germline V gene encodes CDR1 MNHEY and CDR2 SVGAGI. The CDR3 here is CASSYPQGQAFF. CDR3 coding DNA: TGTGCCAGCAGTTACCCACAGGGCCAGGCTTTCTTT.

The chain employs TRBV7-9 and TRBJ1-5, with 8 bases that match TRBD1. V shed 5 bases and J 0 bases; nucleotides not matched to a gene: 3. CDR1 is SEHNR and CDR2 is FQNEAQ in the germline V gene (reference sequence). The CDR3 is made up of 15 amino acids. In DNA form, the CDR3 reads TGTGCCAGCAGCGGACAGGGCGATAGCAATCAGCCCCAGCATTTT. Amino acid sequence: CASSGQGDSNQPQHF.

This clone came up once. The CDR3 spells CASSPLGGVDTQYF. CDR3 nucleotides: TGTGCCAGCTCACCCTTGGGCGGGGTGGATACGCAGTATTTT. The chain couples TRBV18 to TRBJ2-3, with TRBD2 as a possible D gene (6 bases). Trimming took 3 bases from V and 6 from J, leaving 13 bases between them. Germline V gene sequence: CDR1 KGHSH, CDR2 LQKENI. There are 14 residues in the CDR3.

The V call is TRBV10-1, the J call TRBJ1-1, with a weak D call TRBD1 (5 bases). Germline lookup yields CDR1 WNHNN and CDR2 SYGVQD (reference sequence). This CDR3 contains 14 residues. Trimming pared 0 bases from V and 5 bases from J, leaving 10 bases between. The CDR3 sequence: CASSESGGGTEAFF. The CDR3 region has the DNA TGCGCCAGCAGTGAGTCAGGTGGGGGGACTGAAGCTTTCTTT.

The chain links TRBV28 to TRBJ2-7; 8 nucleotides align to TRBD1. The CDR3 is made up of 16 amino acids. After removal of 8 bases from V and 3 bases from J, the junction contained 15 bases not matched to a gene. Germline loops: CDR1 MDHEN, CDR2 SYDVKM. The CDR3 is CASDISRDRRNYEQYF. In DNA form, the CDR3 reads TGTGCCAGCGATATCTCTCGGGACAGGCGGAACTACGAGCAGTACTTC.

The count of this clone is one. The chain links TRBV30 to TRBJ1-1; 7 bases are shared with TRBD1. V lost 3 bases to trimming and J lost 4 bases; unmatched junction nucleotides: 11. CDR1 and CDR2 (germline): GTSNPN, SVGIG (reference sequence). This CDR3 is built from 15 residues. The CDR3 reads CAWRSLTGLFTEAFF. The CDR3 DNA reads TGTGCCTGGAGGTCTTTGACAGGGCTTTTCACTGAAGCTTTCTTT.

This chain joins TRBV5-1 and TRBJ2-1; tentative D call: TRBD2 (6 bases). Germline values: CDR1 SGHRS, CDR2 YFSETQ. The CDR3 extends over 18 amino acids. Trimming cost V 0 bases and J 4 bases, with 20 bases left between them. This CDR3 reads CASSLARVREQSYNEQFF. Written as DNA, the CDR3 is TGCGCCAGCAGCTTGGCCCGGGTGCGGGAACAATCATACAATGAGCAGTTCTTC.

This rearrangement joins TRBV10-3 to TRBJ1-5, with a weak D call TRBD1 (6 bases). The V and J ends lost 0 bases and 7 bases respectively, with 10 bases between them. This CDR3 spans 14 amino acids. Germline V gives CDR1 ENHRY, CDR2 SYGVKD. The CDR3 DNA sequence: TGTGCCATCAGTGAGTCAGGGGGGGGCCAGCCCCAGCATTTT. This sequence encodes CAISESGGGQPQHF.

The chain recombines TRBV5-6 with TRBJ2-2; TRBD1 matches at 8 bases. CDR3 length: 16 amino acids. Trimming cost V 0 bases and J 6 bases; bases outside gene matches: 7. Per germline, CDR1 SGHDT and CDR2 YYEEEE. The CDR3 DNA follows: TGTGCCAGCAGCTTGGGGGAGACAGGGGCGTCCGGGGAGCTGTTTTTT. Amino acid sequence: CASSLGETGASGELFF.

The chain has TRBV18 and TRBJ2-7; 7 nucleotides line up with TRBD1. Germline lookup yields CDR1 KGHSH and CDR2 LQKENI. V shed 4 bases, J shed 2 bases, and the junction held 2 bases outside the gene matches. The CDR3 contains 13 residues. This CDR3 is CASSRDRAYEQYF. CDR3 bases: TGTGCCAGCTCACGAGACAGGGCCTACGAGCAGTACTTC. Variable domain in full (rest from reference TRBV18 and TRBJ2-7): NAGVMQNPRHLVRRRGQEARLRCSPMKGHSHVYWYRQLPEEGLKFMVYLQKENIIDESGMPKERFSAEFPKEGPSILRIQQVVRGDSAAYFCASSRDRAYEQYFGPGTRLTVT.

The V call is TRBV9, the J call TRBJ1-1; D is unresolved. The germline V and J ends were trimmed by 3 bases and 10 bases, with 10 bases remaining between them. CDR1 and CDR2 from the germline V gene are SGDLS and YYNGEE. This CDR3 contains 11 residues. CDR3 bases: TGTGCCAGCAGCGGCAGAGAGGGAGCTTTCTTT. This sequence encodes CASSGREGAFF.